Following are 3 T cell receptor beta chains from one sample sequenced in a study of T cell responses to AZD1222 COVID-19 vaccine. Libraries were prepared by immunoSEQ multiplex PCR; TCRdb keeps only in-frame clonotypes and omits some of them. The profile covers approximately 140,000 clones, with around nine tenths appearing a single time and approximately 3% taken by the ten largest. The sequenced sample was peripheral blood, obtained 28 days after the second AZD1222 dose. The receptors were gathered from an adult who received the AZD1222 COVID-19 vaccine.

V and J are TRBV5-4 and TRBJ2-7; D gene uncertain. This CDR3 comprises 13 residues. The V gene lost 4 bases and the J gene lost 0 bases, with 8 bases spanning the gap. From germline, CDR1 is SGHNT and CDR2 YYREEE (reference sequence). CDR3 region: CASSPSGSYEQYF. CDR3 nucleotides: TGTGCCAGCAGCCCTTCGGGCTCCTACGAGCAGTACTTC. Filled out from reference TRBV5-4 and TRBJ2-7, the complete variable domain reads ETGVTQSPTHLIKTRGQQVTLRCSSQSGHNTVSWYQQALGQGPQFIFQYYREEENGRGNFPPRFSGLQFPNYSSELNVNALELDDSALYLCASSPSGSYEQYFGPGTRLTVT.

This chain links TRBV30 with TRBJ2-4; no clear D. Germline assignment: CDR1 GTSNPN and CDR2 SVGIG (reference sequence). The V end lost 2 bases, the J end lost 3 bases, and 8 bases lay between the germline ends. The CDR3 contains 13 residues. Written as DNA, the CDR3 is TGTGCCTGGAGTATGGTCTACAAAAACATTCAGTACTTC. Encoded protein: CAWSMVYKNIQYF.

This clone was counted a single time. The rearrangement links TRBV6-1 to TRBJ1-2; 8 bases line up with TRBD1. Germline V gives CDR1 MNHNS, CDR2 SASEGT. The CDR3 length is 15 residues. Losses at the gene ends were 3 bases for V and 8 bases for J; bases not matched to a gene: 11. In DNA form, the CDR3 reads TGTGCCAGCAGTGAGTTAGGGACAGGCAGGAGCGGCTACACCTTC. It is translated as CASSELGTGRSGYTF.